Given below is one TCR beta chain in context. Its antigen remains unknown. The CDR3 is 14 amino acids. CDR1 SGHRS and CDR2 YFSETQ come from the germline V gene. The data belong to a study of monozygotic twins with inflammatory bowel disease. Overall study findings and caveats: Distinct T cell subtypes could not be told apart. Relative clonotype sharing with others was diminished in IBD patients versus healthy twins, particularly with disease activity.

Input per TCR library consisted of roughly 4,000 ng of total RNA. TCRalpha along with TCRbeta cDNA was subjected to two nested PCRs lasting approximately 16 and 9 cycles. After re-calling the 5' RACE reads, TCRdb lists one entry per CDR3 protein, DNA absent. The ten top clones account for about 8%, within a sample of around 220,000 distinct CDR3 sequences. The receptor was derived from a human donor with ulcerative colitis or Crohn's disease, or a healthy co-twin of an affected twin (not recorded which). This sequence joins TRBV5-1 and TRBJ2-2. What was sequenced was blood. The CDR3 region is CASSSSANTGELFF.